This T cell receptor (beta chain) was obtained from a study of T cell responses to AZD1222 COVID-19 vaccine. Germline V CDR1 and CDR2: SSHAT, FNYEAQ (reference sequence). The CDR3 runs to 16 residues. The repertoire was sequenced with immunoSEQ multiplex PCR; TCRdb's copy has only in-frame clones and lacks some. The data show more than 80,000 clones, 85% to 90% seen once. On this clone: One end of the junction does not line up with germline, which may come from a read error.

The sample in question was peripheral blood, obtained 28 days after the second AZD1222 dose. The source is an adult who received the AZD1222 COVID-19 vaccine. This chain connects TRBV7-7 to TRBJ2-7; D may be TRBD2 (6 bases). The CDR3 coding sequence is TGTGCTAGCAGCTTAGCTTCCCGGGAGTCGAGAAACGAGCAGTACTTC. This gives the protein CASSLASRESRNEQYF. The full variable domain, completed using reference TRBV7-7 and TRBJ2-7, is GAGVSQSPRYKVTKRGQDVTLRCDPISSHATLYWYQQALGQGPEFLTYFNYEAQPDKSGLPSDRFSAERPEGSISTLTIQRTEQRDSAMYRCASSLASRESRNEQYFGPGTRLTVT.